This T cell receptor beta chain was observed in a study of T-cell memory formation after mild COVID-19 (dated by TCRdb to about 2021). Looking at the study overall: TCR sequence clusters from the two donors were found to be largely donor specific. In two donors, T-cell clones that expanded and contracted after mild COVID-19 were followed by sequencing TCRalpha and TCRbeta repertoires longitudinally. The cohort was made up of two young adult volunteers, one female and one male, who were previously healthy. The investigation overall reported the following: Only two mild cases were covered in the study, and larger cohorts including severe cases with pre-infection samples were considered necessary. The second-wave clones that peaked on day 37 were not confirmed to be SARS-CoV-2 specific. Contracting CD4+ clones appeared mostly in the CM and EM memory subsets, whereas CD8+ clones were enriched in EMRA. Some responding clones were detected in pre-infection memory, suggesting pre-existing cross-reactive memory T cells joined the SARS-CoV-2 response. Clones that contracted from day 15 to 85 showed balanced CD4/CD8 phenotypes, whereas a second wave of clones that expanded from day 15 to 37 leaned towards CD4+.

The reads were generated on an Illumina NovaSeq 6000. Using 5'RACE with constant-segment primers, TCRalpha and TCRbeta cDNA libraries were constructed, with sample barcodes and unique molecular identifiers added in the process. Trizol reagent was used to extract RNA from every sample. The libraries were amplified in two PCR steps, and the second step added a second sample barcode and Illumina TruSeq adapters. Sequencing of the libraries was done on an Illumina NovaSeq, producing 2 x 150 bp paired-end reads. Per the source publication's procedure: Reads were demultiplexed and collapsed into UMI-guided consensus sequences with migec v1.2.7. Using mixcr v2.1.11, UMI consensuses were aligned to TRA and TRB V and J templates and then assembled into clonotypes. Expanded or contracted clonotypes were those called significant by both edgeR and NoisET, with noise models trained on biological replicates. For edgeR calls, a false discovery rate-adjusted p below 0.01 and a log2 fold-change threshold of 1 were applied. As an exploratory analysis of dynamics, max-normalized trajectories of the 1000 most abundant clonotypes were examined with PCA combined with hierarchical clustering. Each responding clone was given a CD4 or CD8 phenotype based on the CD4+ and CD8+ repertoires, which had been sequenced separately. TCRdb cleaned the public reads at Q25 with fastp, built clones with MiXCR and kept in-frame beta chains. All rows with the same CDR3 protein become a single entry with the most common DNA and genes. The V and J calls, along with clone size, are taken from TCRdb and not from the paper's own processing. Here the sample has some 490,000 distinct CDR3 sequences; 15% to 20% occur a single time. The biggest ten clones account for roughly an eighth of the sample.

PBMCs were isolated by Ficoll-Paque density gradient centrifugation. This clonotype occurred a few times. Its antigen has not been determined. Base quality data are lacking; no much larger clone is found one base away. The cysteine opens and the phenylalanine closes a CDR3 of 15 amino acids. Only the CDR3 portion is preserved as DNA: 45 bases, with reading frame beginning at the first base. The junction shows trimming of 3 bases on V and 3 bases on J, and the gene matches do not reach 3 bases of it. The germline V gene yields SGHVS for CDR1 and FQNEAQ for CDR2. The receptor was derived from an adult woman who had mild COVID-19 (a few samples of this study predate the infection). The sample titles of this study are shuffled in the database, so cell type and time point are left out; the donor was told from shared clones. The rearrangement joined TRBV7-8 to TRBJ1-4; TRBD1 matches 8 bases in the middle. The sequenced material came from PBMCs or a T cell subset sorted from them (not recorded which). The DNA sequence is TGTGCCAGCAGCTTTGACAGGGGAGCTAATGAAAAACTGTTTTTT. Its translation reads: CASSFDRGANEKLFF.